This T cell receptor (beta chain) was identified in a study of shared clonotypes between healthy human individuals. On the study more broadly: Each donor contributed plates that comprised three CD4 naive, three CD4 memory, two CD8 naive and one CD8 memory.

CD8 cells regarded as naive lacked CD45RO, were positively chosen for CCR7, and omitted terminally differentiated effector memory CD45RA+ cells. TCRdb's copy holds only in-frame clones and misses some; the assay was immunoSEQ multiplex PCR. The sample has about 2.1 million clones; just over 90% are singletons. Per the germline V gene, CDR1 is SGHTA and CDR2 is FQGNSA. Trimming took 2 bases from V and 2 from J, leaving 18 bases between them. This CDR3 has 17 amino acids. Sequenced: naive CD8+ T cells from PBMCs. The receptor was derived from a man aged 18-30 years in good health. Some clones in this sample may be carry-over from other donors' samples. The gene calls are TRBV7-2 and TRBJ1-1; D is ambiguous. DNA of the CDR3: TGTGCCAGCAGCTTAAATTTCGTGGGCCAGCCTAACACTGAAGCTTTCTTT. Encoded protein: CASSLNFVGQPNTEAFF.